The clone carrying this T cell receptor (beta chain) came up a few times. Roughly 0.45 to 1 ug RNA was reverse transcribed with random hexamers. TCRdb re-derived calls from the immunoSEQ multiplex PCR reads in MiXCR, one entry per CDR3 protein. The sample consists of about 280,000 distinct CDR3 sequences, about 88% of them appearing once. The data stem from a study of CD8 T cells in Susac syndrome. Between the trimmed V and J ends, which lost 6 bases and 3 bases, there was a span of 4 bases. Germline V gene sequence: CDR1 SQVTM, CDR2 ANQGSEA. The CDR3 is 10 residues long. Relapsing-remitting disease, either stable or active, was present in the multiple sclerosis controls, who were treatment-naive patients.

The sequenced sample was CD8+ T cells from PBMCs. The receptor's source is a human donor with multiple sclerosis. The rearrangement joins TRBV29-1 to TRBJ2-3; D is ambiguous. For the CDR3, the DNA is TGCAGCGTAGAAACAGATACGCAGTATTTT. The encoded protein is CSVETDTQYF.